Many counts were recorded for the clone carrying this T cell receptor (beta chain). Antigen unknown. CDR1 and CDR2 (germline): SGHTA, FQGNSA. V dropped 6 bases and J dropped 3; count of bases not matched to a gene: 4. This CDR3 has 15 residues. This specimen belongs to a study of response to subunit inactivated influenza vaccine. Study results and limitations: The authors suggested that few new T cells are recruited per seasonal influenza vaccination.

One entry per CDR3 protein results from TCRdb running MiXCR on the RT-PCR reads. This table holds around 580,000 distinct CDR3 sequences, 10% to 15% found once. V is TRBV7-2 and J is TRBJ2-5; 13 bases match TRBD2. Material: PBMCs from blood, obtained on the day of vaccination. The source is a man aged 50-60 years who received an inactivated influenza vaccine. In DNA form, the CDR3 reads TGTGCCAGCAGTCGGACTAGCGGGGGAGAAGAGACCCAGTACTTC. Protein: CASSRTSGGEETQYF.